A single sample is the source of the 27 T cell receptor beta chains below, sequenced in a study of T cell responses to AZD1222 COVID-19 vaccine. Libraries were prepared by immunoSEQ multiplex PCR; TCRdb keeps only in-frame clonotypes and omits some of them. This sample yields roughly 150,000 clones, of which about 90% are seen a single time; approximately 6.3% belongs to the top ten. The sequences come from peripheral blood, collected 28 days after the second AZD1222 dose. The receptors were gathered from an adult who received the AZD1222 COVID-19 vaccine.

This sequence joins TRBV7-8 and TRBJ2-5, with 13 positions matching TRBD2. Germline assignment: CDR1 SGHVS and CDR2 FQNEAQ. The trim removed 11 bases at V and 4 bases at J, leaving 4 bases unmatched. The CDR3 contains 13 residues. The CDR3 bases are TGTGCCGGTCGACTAGCGGGAGGAGAGACCCAGTACTTC. Protein sequence: CAGRLAGGETQYF.

Turning to this clone: At one end, the junction sequence differs from germline, possibly due to a read error. The J gene is TRBJ2-1, the V gene TRBV9; the D is unclear. Germline V gene data show CDR1 as SGDLS and CDR2 as YYNGEE. The CDR3 sequence is 13 residues long. Here the CDR3 DNA reads TGTGCCAGCAGCGTAGACACCTACGATGAGCAGTTCTTC. Its translation is CASSVDTYDEQFF.

The V gene is TRBV6-2 or TRBV6-3, the J gene TRBJ2-3, with TRBD1 identical over 10 bases. Germline-derived CDR1 and CDR2 are MNHEY and SVGEGT. The CDR3 sequence is 16 residues long. With V trimmed by 6 bases and J by 2 bases, 8 bases remained unmatched. CDR3 nucleotides: TGTGCCAGCAGCCGACAGGGGGCCAAAATCACAGATACGCAGTATTTT. This translates into CASSRQGAKITDTQYF.

V and J are TRBV5-6 and TRBJ2-7; D remains unclear. The germline gives CDR1 SGHDT, CDR2 YYEEEE. The CDR3 totals 14 residues. Trimming shortened V by 0 bases and J by 3 bases, and 10 bases separated the two germline ends. This CDR3 is CASSLVPAVYEQYF. CDR3 nucleotides: TGTGCCAGCAGCTTGGTCCCGGCGGTCTACGAGCAGTACTTC.

The chain carries TRBV18 and TRBJ2-2; 7 bases line up with TRBD1. This CDR3 has 15 amino acids. The junction had 4 bases not matched to a gene; V was cut back by 6 bases and J by 0 bases. CDR1 is KGHSH and CDR2 is LQKENI in the germline V gene. The CDR3 coding sequence is TGTGCCAGCTCTCCGACAGGGTCGAACACCGGGGAGCTGTTTTTT. As protein: CASSPTGSNTGELFF.

The chain combines TRBV3-1 (or the pseudogene TRBV3-2) with TRBJ1-5, with 8 bases fitting TRBD1. V dropped 4 bases and J dropped 2; count of bases not matched to a gene: 4. The CDR3 covers 15 residues. CDR1 LGHDT and CDR2 YNNKEL come from the germline V gene (reference sequence). The CDR3 DNA is TGTGCCAGCAGCCTTACAGGGGGGGGCAATCAGCCCCAGCATTTT. This encodes CASSLTGGGNQPQHF.

This chain connects TRBV5-5 to TRBJ2-1; D gene ambiguous. Trimming removed 1 base at V and 8 bases at J, with 13 bases between. Germline V lookup: CDR1 SGHKS, CDR2 YYEKEE (reference sequence). This CDR3 has 14 amino acids. CDR3 region: CASSLSLVLDEQFF. In DNA form, the CDR3 reads TGTGCCAGCAGCTTGAGCCTAGTACTCGATGAGCAGTTCTTC.

The chain couples TRBV12-3 or TRBV12-4 to TRBJ1-5; D is unclear. CDR3 length equals 12 residues. V lost 7 bases to trimming and J lost 6 bases, with 10 bases between them. DNA for the CDR3: TGTGCCAGCACCTTAGAGGGTCAGCCCCAGCATTTT. It yields the protein CASTLEGQPQHF.

The rearrangement joins TRBV12-5 to TRBJ2-2; the D is unclear. This CDR3 is built from 16 residues. The V and J ends lost 6 bases and 5 bases respectively, with 19 bases between them. From germline, CDR1 is LGHNT and CDR2 FRNRAP. The CDR3, as DNA: TGTGCTAGTGGCCTGGTCCCCTGGGGAAAGACCGGGGAGCTGTTTTTT. This codes for CASGLVPWGKTGELFF.

The chain couples TRBV5-5 to TRBJ1-3, with TRBD1 matching 7 bases. J gave up 0 bases and V 4 bases, and 7 bases lay outside the gene matches. From germline, CDR1 is SGHKS and CDR2 YYEKEE (reference sequence). CDR3 length: 16 residues. In DNA, the CDR3 is TGTGCCAGCAGCACACCGTCAGGGGGCTCTGGAAACACCATATATTTT. Amino acid sequence: CASSTPSGGSGNTIYF.

This clone was seen once. The chain links TRBV28 to TRBJ1-3; no clear D gene. Germline CDR1 reads MDHEN; CDR2 reads SYDVKM. Trimming cost V 6 bases and J 8 bases, with 14 bases left between them. The CDR3 covers 13 residues. The CDR3, as DNA: TGTGCCAGCAGCGAGCTCTACGGGGACACCATATATTTT. Protein sequence: CASSELYGDTIYF. The variable domain in full, completed from reference TRBV28 and TRBJ1-3, reads DVKVTQSSRYLVKRTGEKVFLECVQDMDHENMFWYRQDPGLGLRLIYFSYDVKMKEKGDIPEGYSVSREKKERFSLILESASTNQTSMYLCASSELYGDTIYFGEGSWLTVV.

This chain joins TRBV2 and TRBJ2-7, with D uncertain. The germline V gene has CDR1 SNHLY and CDR2 FYNNEI. Trimming removed 5 bases from V and 4 bases from J, with 3 bases in between. This CDR3 has 10 amino acids. For the CDR3, the DNA is TGTGCCAGCAGTATTTACGAGCAGTACTTC. Its protein is CASSIYEQYF.

V gene TRBV3-1 (or the pseudogene TRBV3-2) combines with J gene TRBJ2-7; TRBD2 aligns across 7 bases. The CDR3 has 14 residues. V dropped 2 bases and J dropped 6; count of bases not matched to a gene: 7. Germline V gene lookup returns CDR1 LGHDT and CDR2 YNNKEL (reference sequence). CDR3 sequence reads: CASSQQSTSAEQYF. In DNA form, the CDR3 reads TGTGCCAGCAGCCAACAATCTACTAGCGCCGAGCAGTACTTC.

The chain links TRBV7-2 to TRBJ1-3; possibly TRBD1 for D (6 bases). There are 15 residues in the CDR3. Germline CDR1 reads SGHTA; CDR2 reads FQGNSA. Trimming took off 5 bases at V and 0 bases at J, with 11 bases between the two ends. The DNA of the CDR3 is TGTGCCAGCAGCGTAAAGACAGGCTCTGGAAACACCATATATTTT. It encodes CASSVKTGSGNTIYF. Complete variable domain (other parts from reference TRBV7-2 and TRBJ1-3): GAGVSQSPSNKVTEKGKDVELRCDPISGHTALYWYRQSLGQGLEFLIYFQGNSAPDKSGLPSDRFSAERTGGSVSTLTIQRTQQEDSAVYLCASSVKTGSGNTIYFGEGSWLTVV.

V gene TRBV3-1 (or the pseudogene TRBV3-2) combines with J gene TRBJ2-3; 9 bases line up with TRBD2. V was pared by 6 bases and J by 4 bases, with 11 bases of the junction left unmatched. Germline assignment: CDR1 LGHDT and CDR2 YNNKEL (reference sequence). The CDR3 is made up of 16 amino acids. The CDR3 here is CASRKTSGFAADTQYF. CDR3 sequence (DNA): TGTGCCAGCAGGAAGACTAGCGGATTCGCCGCAGATACGCAGTATTTT.

The V and J genes are TRBV24-1 and TRBJ2-2; D is unclear. Per germline, CDR1 KGHDR and CDR2 SFDVKD. This CDR3 has 18 residues. The V and J ends lost 1 base and 6 bases respectively, with 20 bases between them. The CDR3 coding sequence is TGTGCCACCAGTGATTTCTTATGGCAGTTGGTTTTAGCCGGGGAGCTGTTTTTT. It is translated as CATSDFLWQLVLAGELFF.

The V and J genes are TRBV5-4 and TRBJ2-2; 8 nucleotides line up with TRBD2. Looked up from germline, CDR1 is SGHNT and CDR2 is YYREEE (reference sequence). There are 15 residues in the CDR3. Trimming cost V 0 bases and J 5 bases; bases outside gene matches: 3. In DNA, the CDR3 is TGTGCCAGCAGCTTGGGGACTAGCTCAACCGGGGAGCTGTTTTTT. This encodes CASSLGTSSTGELFF.

The chain combines TRBV5-1 with TRBJ1-4; 8 positions agree with TRBD1. The V gene end was trimmed by 4 bases and the J gene end by 6 bases; junction bases not matched to a gene: 5. There are 14 residues in the CDR3. Germline V lookup: CDR1 SGHRS, CDR2 YFSETQ. The CDR3 reads CASSGQGGHEKLFF. CDR3 nucleotide sequence: TGCGCCAGCAGCGGACAGGGAGGGCATGAAAAACTGTTTTTT. Based on the CDR3 plus reference TRBV5-1 and TRBJ1-4, the full variable domain is KAGVTQTPRYLIKTRGQQVTLSCSPISGHRSVSWYQQTPGQGLQFLFEYFSETQRNKGNFPGRFSGRQFSNSRSEMNVSTLELGDSALYLCASSGQGGHEKLFFGSGTQLSVL.

The genes are TRBV7-2 and TRBJ2-2, with TRBD2 matching 9 bases. After removal of 1 base from V and 6 bases from J, the junction contained 9 bases not matched to a gene. The CDR3 extends over 17 amino acids. Germline V gene data show CDR1 as SGHTA and CDR2 as FQGNSA. The CDR3 nucleotides read TGTGCCAGCAGCTTAGTCCCCCATAGCGGGAGCCCCGGGGAGCTGTTTTTT. This gives the protein CASSLVPHSGSPGELFF.

The chain joins TRBV28 to TRBJ1-2; possible D gene TRBD1, 6 bases. Germline CDR1 reads MDHEN; CDR2 reads SYDVKM. The CDR3 is 13 amino acids. V was shortened by 5 bases and J by 8 bases, with 15 bases between the two germline ends. CDR3 protein: CASSPQGRRGYTF. The CDR3 DNA reads TGTGCCAGCAGTCCACAGGGCCGGAGGGGCTACACCTTC.

V and J are TRBV7-2 and TRBJ1-3; D is possibly TRBD1 (5 bases). Germline V gene lookup returns CDR1 SGHTA and CDR2 FQGNSA. V was shortened by 5 bases and J by 4 bases, with 12 bases between the two germline ends. This CDR3 is 14 amino acids long. CDR3 in DNA: TGTGCCAGCAGCCCCCGTCAGGGAGGAAACACCATATATTTT. This codes for CASSPRQGGNTIYF.

V gene TRBV6-5 combines with J gene TRBJ2-1; possibly TRBD2 for D (6 bases). Germline V gives CDR1 MNHEY, CDR2 SVGAGI. There are 15 residues in the CDR3. Trimming stripped 7 bases from V and 8 bases from J, with 21 bases between. CDR3 protein: CASTTRESTGHEQFF. The CDR3 region has the DNA TGTGCCAGCACCACCCGGGAGAGTACCGGTCATGAGCAGTTCTTC.

The chain uses TRBV6-4 and TRBJ2-3, with D unclear. V was cut by 0 bases and J by 3 bases, with 19 bases left in between. Germline values: CDR1 MRHNA, CDR2 SNTAGT. The CDR3 spans 18 residues. DNA for the CDR3: TGTGCCAGCAGTGACTCAAAAGAGTCCGAAACGGAGACAGATACGCAGTATTTT. Protein: CASSDSKESETETDTQYF.

The CDR3 sequence is CSVAPSLPYEQYF. In DNA, the CDR3 is TGCAGCGTTGCGCCCTCCTTGCCCTACGAGCAGTACTTC. The chain employs TRBV29-1 and TRBJ2-7; D call uncertain. CDR1 and CDR2 from the germline V gene are SQVTM and ANQGSEA. CDR3 size: 13 residues. The V gene lost 4 bases and the J gene lost 2 bases, with 12 bases spanning the gap.

The chain has TRBV30 and TRBJ1-5; D uncertain. CDR1 is GTSNPN, CDR2 SVGIG, per germline (reference sequence). This CDR3 region has 13 residues. V was cut by 2 bases and J by 5 bases, with 10 bases left in between. CDR3 bases: TGTGCCTGGAGTACCCGTGGGGATCAGCCCCAGCATTTT. Encoded protein: CAWSTRGDQPQHF.

This chain joins TRBV11-2 and TRBJ1-2; 10 bases match TRBD1. J lost 3 bases, V lost 6 bases, and 4 bases had no gene match. The CDR3 runs 14 residues. Germline CDR1 reads SGHAT; CDR2 reads FQNNGV. CDR3 sequence: CASRDRGRDYGYTF. In nucleotides, the CDR3 is TGTGCCAGCAGAGACAGGGGGCGCGACTATGGCTACACCTTC.

The gene calls are TRBV19 and TRBJ1-3, with 10 bases aligning to TRBD1. The V gene's germline CDR1 is LNHDA and CDR2 SQIVND (reference sequence). The CDR3 runs 15 residues. V gave up 8 bases and J gave up 0 bases; unmatched junction bases: 4. The CDR3: CASSTGGGSGNTIYF. The CDR3, as DNA: TGTGCCAGTTCGACAGGGGGCGGCTCTGGAAACACCATATATTTT.